Listed below are T cell receptor beta chains from one sample, sequenced in a study of cytomegalovirus exposure and HLA in healthy donors. The data were produced by immunoSEQ multiplex PCR, yet TCRdb's version contains in-frame clones alone and is incomplete. The sample shows about 140,000 clones, roughly three quarters of them seen only once. The sequencing sample was made of PBMCs. The receptors derive from a female donor in good health and CMV-seronegative. Both conserved end residues are part of each CDR3. The order of the fields is D gene, V gene, J gene, clone size, CDR3 DNA, CDR3 protein. D genes are given only for firm matches. Clone size appears in some rows only: once, few, many, or a class for an expanded clone.

D gene: NA; V gene: TRBV2; J gene: TRBJ1-5; clone size: NA; CDR3 DNA: TGTGCCAGCAGTGAAGCGGAGACCCGCTGGCCCCAGCATTTT; CDR3 protein: CASSEAETRWPQHF
D gene: TRBD2; V gene: TRBV27; J gene: TRBJ2-7; clone size: NA; CDR3 DNA: TGTGCCAGCAGTTTTACCGGGACTAGCGGGGAATACTACGAGCAGTACTTC; CDR3 protein: CASSFTGTSGEYYEQYF
D gene: NA; V gene: TRBV28; J gene: TRBJ2-3; clone size: NA; CDR3 DNA: TGTGCCAGCAGCCTCGGACAGATCACAGATACGCAGTATTTT; CDR3 protein: CASSLGQITDTQYF
D gene: TRBD2; V gene: TRBV5-1; J gene: TRBJ2-3; clone size: NA; CDR3 DNA: TGCGCCAGCAGCTTGGGACTAGCGGGGGGGCCAGATACGCAGTATTTT; CDR3 protein: CASSLGLAGGPDTQYF
D gene: NA; V gene: TRBV7-9; J gene: TRBJ1-1; clone size: NA; CDR3 DNA: TGTGCCAGCAGCTTATCGGAGTTCCGAGACACTGAAGCTTTCTTT; CDR3 protein: CASSLSEFRDTEAFF
D gene: NA; V gene: TRBV30; J gene: TRBJ1-3; clone size: few; CDR3 DNA: TGTGCCTCCGTATCTGGAAACACCATATATTTT; CDR3 protein: CASVSGNTIYF
D gene: NA; V gene: TRBV15; J gene: TRBJ2-7; clone size: NA; CDR3 DNA: TGTGCCACCAGCAGAAGCCTATCACAGGGATACGAGCAGTACTTC; CDR3 protein: CATSRSLSQGYEQYF
D gene: TRBD1; V gene: TRBV7-2; J gene: TRBJ2-1; clone size: few; CDR3 DNA: TGTGCCAGCAGCTCCAACGCCGGGACAGGGAGGTACAATGAGCAGTTCTTC; CDR3 protein: CASSSNAGTGRYNEQFF
D gene: NA; V gene: TRBV9; J gene: TRBJ2-3; clone size: NA; CDR3 DNA: TGTGCCAGCAGCGCCTTAGGGGCTAGCACAGATACGCAGTATTTT; CDR3 protein: CASSALGASTDTQYF
D gene: TRBD1; V gene: TRBV5-1; J gene: TRBJ2-7; clone size: NA; CDR3 DNA: TGCGCCAGCAGATACATAGACAGGGAGGAGCAGTACTTC; CDR3 protein: CASRYIDREEQYF
D gene: NA; V gene: TRBV2; J gene: TRBJ2-6; clone size: NA; CDR3 DNA: TGTGCCAGCTCCTACTCTGGGGCCAACGTCCTGACTTTC; CDR3 protein: CASSYSGANVLTF
D gene: NA; V gene: TRBV5-1; J gene: TRBJ2-2; clone size: NA; CDR3 DNA: TGCGCCAGCACTCCGAACGGGTGGGCCGGGGAGCTGTTTTTT; CDR3 protein: CASTPNGWAGELFF
D gene: NA; V gene: TRBV5-5; J gene: TRBJ1-2; clone size: many; CDR3 DNA: TGTGCCAGCAGCTTTGCCCCGGACATCAACTATGGCTACACCTTC; CDR3 protein: CASSFAPDINYGYTF
D gene: NA; V gene: TRBV29-1; J gene: TRBJ2-5; clone size: NA; CDR3 DNA: TGCAGCGTTCAATCAGGCCAGGGGGAGACCCAGTACTTC; CDR3 protein: CSVQSGQGETQYF
D gene: NA; V gene: TRBV7-8; J gene: TRBJ2-7; clone size: NA; CDR3 DNA: TGTGCCAGCACCCCTTTCCCGACAGGATCCTACGAGCAGTACTTC; CDR3 protein: CASTPFPTGSYEQYF
D gene: TRBD1; V gene: TRBV2; J gene: TRBJ2-7; clone size: NA; CDR3 DNA: TGTGCCAGCATTCGAGACAGGGGGGTGTACGAGCAGTACTTC; CDR3 protein: CASIRDRGVYEQYF
D gene: TRBD2; V gene: TRBV9; J gene: TRBJ2-1; clone size: NA; CDR3 DNA: TGTGCCAGCAGCCCCGAAAGTGGGAGCTGGGGGGGCAATGAGCAGTTCTTC; CDR3 protein: CASSPESGSWGGNEQFF
D gene: NA; V gene: TRBV7-3; J gene: TRBJ2-7; clone size: once; CDR3 DNA: TGTGCCAGCAGCTTAGCAGGAGGACCTGTCGGCGACGAGCAGTACTTC; CDR3 protein: CASSLAGGPVGDEQYF
D gene: TRBD1; V gene: TRBV6-1; J gene: TRBJ2-2; clone size: once; CDR3 DNA: TGTGCCAGCATTACAGGGGCGGGCACCGGGGAGCTGTTTTTT; CDR3 protein: CASITGAGTGELFF
D gene: TRBD1; V gene: TRBV9; J gene: TRBJ2-5; clone size: few; CDR3 DNA: TGTGCCAGCAGCTCCCGACAGGGTGAGACCCAGTACTTC; CDR3 protein: CASSSRQGETQYF
D gene: NA; V gene: TRBV7-9; J gene: TRBJ2-3; clone size: NA; CDR3 DNA: TGTGCCAGCAGCGGGGGGACAGCAGATACGCAGTATTTT; CDR3 protein: CASSGGTADTQYF
D gene: TRBD2; V gene: TRBV4-2; J gene: TRBJ2-3; clone size: NA; CDR3 DNA: TGTGCCAGCAGCCAACAAGCGGGGGACACAGATACGCAGTATTTT; CDR3 protein: CASSQQAGDTDTQYF
D gene: NA; V gene: TRBV6-6; J gene: TRBJ2-7; clone size: NA; CDR3 DNA: TGTGCCAGCAGCCGCTTAGGAGACCCCGTCGAGCAGTACTTC; CDR3 protein: CASSRLGDPVEQYF
D gene: TRBD2; V gene: TRBV14; J gene: TRBJ2-2; clone size: NA; CDR3 DNA: TGTGCCAGCAGCCGGGTGATAGCGGGAGTGCTTCCCGGGGAGCTGTTTTTT; CDR3 protein: CASSRVIAGVLPGELFF
D gene: NA; V gene: TRBV12-1; J gene: TRBJ2-7; clone size: NA; CDR3 DNA: TGTGCCAGCAGCTGGACAGGGTACGAGCAGTACTTC; CDR3 protein: CASSWTGYEQYF
D gene: TRBD2; V gene: TRBV2; J gene: TRBJ2-1; clone size: once; CDR3 DNA: TGTGCCGGAGCGGGGGATTACAATGAGCAGTTCTTC; CDR3 protein: CAGAGDYNEQFF
D gene: NA; V gene: TRBV2; J gene: TRBJ1-2; clone size: NA; CDR3 DNA: TGTGCCACCCAGACAGGATTCTATGGCTACACCTTC; CDR3 protein: CATQTGFYGYTF
D gene: NA; V gene: TRBV7-9; J gene: TRBJ1-1; clone size: NA; CDR3 DNA: TGTGCCAGCAGCTTAGCCTGGCAGAATGAAGCTTTCTTT; CDR3 protein: CASSLAWQNEAFF
D gene: NA; V gene: TRBV7-9; J gene: TRBJ1-3; clone size: NA; CDR3 DNA: TGTGCCAGCAGCTCCCCAACAGGCTCTGGAAACACCATATATTTT; CDR3 protein: CASSSPTGSGNTIYF
D gene: NA; V gene: TRBV5-1; J gene: TRBJ2-3; clone size: NA; CDR3 DNA: TGCGCCAGCAGCTTGGGTATGGCGGGGATCACAGATACGCAGTATTTT; CDR3 protein: CASSLGMAGITDTQYF
D gene: NA; V gene: TRBV6-6; J gene: TRBJ1-2; clone size: NA; CDR3 DNA: TGTGCCAGCGACAGGAACTATGGCTACACCTTC; CDR3 protein: CASDRNYGYTF
D gene: TRBD2; V gene: TRBV28; J gene: TRBJ2-1; clone size: NA; CDR3 DNA: TGTGCCAGCAGTTTGGCGAGGACTAGCGGGGGTTATGAGCAGTTCTTC; CDR3 protein: CASSLARTSGGYEQFF
D gene: TRBD1; V gene: TRBV11-3; J gene: TRBJ2-1; clone size: NA; CDR3 DNA: TGTGCCAGCAGCCCCCAGGGGGCCGCCCACAATGAGCAGTTCTTC; CDR3 protein: CASSPQGAAHNEQFF
D gene: TRBD2; V gene: TRBV4-3; J gene: TRBJ2-1; clone size: NA; CDR3 DNA: TGCGCCAGCTCCTCAGGCGGGGGGGAAGCTGCTGAGCAGTTCTTC; CDR3 protein: CASSSGGGEAAEQFF
D gene: TRBD2; V gene: TRBV7-2; J gene: TRBJ2-7; clone size: NA; CDR3 DNA: TGTGCCAGCACTAAATTTTGGGGGGGGAGCTCCTACGAGCAGTACTTC; CDR3 protein: CASTKFWGGSSYEQYF
D gene: NA; V gene: TRBV11-2; J gene: TRBJ1-2; clone size: NA; CDR3 DNA: TGTGCCAGCAGCCGATTTGGTGGACAGACCGGAGAAGGCTACACCTTC; CDR3 protein: CASSRFGGQTGEGYTF
D gene: TRBD2; V gene: TRBV28; J gene: TRBJ2-3; clone size: NA; CDR3 DNA: TGTGCCAGCAGTCCCCAGACTAGCGGGACAACAGATACGCAGTATTTT; CDR3 protein: CASSPQTSGTTDTQYF
D gene: NA; V gene: TRBV5-1; J gene: TRBJ1-4; clone size: NA; CDR3 DNA: TGCGCCAGCAGCTCGGGACAAGGGGCAGCTAATGAAAAACTGTTTTTT; CDR3 protein: CASSSGQGAANEKLFF
D gene: TRBD2; V gene: TRBV6-5; J gene: TRBJ2-7; clone size: NA; CDR3 DNA: TGTGCCAGCAGTAGCAAGACTAGCGGGAGCTACGAGCAGTACTTC; CDR3 protein: CASSSKTSGSYEQYF
D gene: NA; V gene: TRBV7-9; J gene: TRBJ1-2; clone size: NA; CDR3 DNA: TGTTCCAGCAGCTTTGGCCTACAGTCCTATGGCTACACCTTC; CDR3 protein: CSSSFGLQSYGYTF
D gene: NA; V gene: TRBV28; J gene: TRBJ2-5; clone size: NA; CDR3 DNA: TGTGCCAGCAGTCCCCGGGACACACAAAAGACCCAGTACTTC; CDR3 protein: CASSPRDTQKTQYF
D gene: TRBD2; V gene: TRBV14; J gene: TRBJ2-7; clone size: once; CDR3 DNA: TGTGCCAGCAGCCCGGGACTATCTACCTACGAGCAGTACTTC; CDR3 protein: CASSPGLSTYEQYF
D gene: NA; V gene: TRBV7-9; J gene: TRBJ1-1; clone size: NA; CDR3 DNA: TGTGCCAGCAGCCCCCAGGGCACTGAAGCTTTCTTT; CDR3 protein: CASSPQGTEAFF
D gene: NA; V gene: TRBV30; J gene: TRBJ2-3; clone size: NA; CDR3 DNA: TGTGCCTGGAGTTCCCAGGGCGCGCGCACAGATACGCAGTATTTT; CDR3 protein: CAWSSQGARTDTQYF
D gene: TRBD2; V gene: TRBV5-4; J gene: TRBJ2-1; clone size: once; CDR3 DNA: TGTGCCAGCAGCTCCTTAGCGGGGGTCGGCTACAATGAGCAGTTCTTC; CDR3 protein: CASSSLAGVGYNEQFF
D gene: TRBD1; V gene: TRBV28; J gene: TRBJ1-6; clone size: NA; CDR3 DNA: TGTGCCAGCAGACGAGACAGGGAAAATTCACCCCTCCACTTT; CDR3 protein: CASRRDRENSPLHF
D gene: NA; V gene: TRBV19; J gene: TRBJ1-1; clone size: NA; CDR3 DNA: TGTGCCAGTAGTATGACCCGCCGGGGGGGTGAAGCTTTCTTT; CDR3 protein: CASSMTRRGGEAFF
D gene: TRBD2; V gene: TRBV7-2; J gene: TRBJ2-1; clone size: NA; CDR3 DNA: TGTGCCAGCAGCTTAGCGCCGCGACTAGCGGGTCACAATGAGCAGTTCTTC; CDR3 protein: CASSLAPRLAGHNEQFF
D gene: TRBD2; V gene: TRBV7-9; J gene: TRBJ2-5; clone size: NA; CDR3 DNA: TGTGCCAGCAGCCCAGGGGGACTAGCGGGAGATTGGGAGACCCAGTACTTC; CDR3 protein: CASSPGGLAGDWETQYF
D gene: NA; V gene: TRBV10-3; J gene: TRBJ1-5; clone size: NA; CDR3 DNA: TGTGCCATCAGTGAGTCTGGGCTTAGCAATCAGCCCCAGCATTTT; CDR3 protein: CAISESGLSNQPQHF
D gene: NA; V gene: TRBV9; J gene: TRBJ1-2; clone size: NA; CDR3 DNA: TGTGCCAGCAGCGACCCAGGGGAAGGCTACCCCTTC; CDR3 protein: CASSDPGEGYPF
D gene: TRBD1; V gene: TRBV28; J gene: TRBJ1-2; clone size: NA; CDR3 DNA: TGTGCCAGCAGGGTCAGGGGACAGGGGAAATCGGACTATGGCTACACCTTC; CDR3 protein: CASRVRGQGKSDYGYTF
D gene: NA; V gene: TRBV2; J gene: TRBJ2-3; clone size: NA; CDR3 DNA: TGTGCCAGCAGTGTTTTGAGGGCTAACACAGATACGCAGTATTTT; CDR3 protein: CASSVLRANTDTQYF
D gene: NA; V gene: TRBV5-4; J gene: TRBJ1-3; clone size: NA; CDR3 DNA: TGTGCCAGCAGCTTGGTTGAAGGGGGCTCTGGAAACACCATATATTTT; CDR3 protein: CASSLVEGGSGNTIYF
D gene: NA; V gene: TRBV5-4; J gene: TRBJ2-7; clone size: NA; CDR3 DNA: TGTGCCAGCAGTCCGTCAGGGGGGCGATACGAGCAGTACTTC; CDR3 protein: CASSPSGGRYEQYF
D gene: TRBD2; V gene: TRBV10-3; J gene: TRBJ2-1; clone size: NA; CDR3 DNA: TGTGCCATCAGTGCCGAGGCGGGAGGGCCCTATGAGCAGTTCTTC; CDR3 protein: CAISAEAGGPYEQFF